The table lists the clone carrying this TCR beta chain with a few counts. Trimming shortened V by 3 bases and J by 8 bases, and 19 bases separated the two germline ends. The CDR3 is 15 residues long. These data belong to a study of response to subunit inactivated influenza vaccine. TCRdb used MiXCR to reprocess the RT-PCR reads, holding one entry per CDR3 protein. The sample carries about 700,000 distinct CDR3 sequences, roughly 13% recorded once. The material was PBMCs from blood, obtained approximately 15 days before vaccination. The chain is built from TRBV12-3 or TRBV12-4 and TRBJ1-2; D gene uncertain. The origin of this receptor is a man between 50 and 59 years old who received an inactivated influenza vaccine. Here the CDR3 reads CASSFDWTGKWGYTF. The CDR3 region has the DNA TGTGCCAGCAGTTTCGACTGGACGGGGAAGTGGGGCTACACCTTC.